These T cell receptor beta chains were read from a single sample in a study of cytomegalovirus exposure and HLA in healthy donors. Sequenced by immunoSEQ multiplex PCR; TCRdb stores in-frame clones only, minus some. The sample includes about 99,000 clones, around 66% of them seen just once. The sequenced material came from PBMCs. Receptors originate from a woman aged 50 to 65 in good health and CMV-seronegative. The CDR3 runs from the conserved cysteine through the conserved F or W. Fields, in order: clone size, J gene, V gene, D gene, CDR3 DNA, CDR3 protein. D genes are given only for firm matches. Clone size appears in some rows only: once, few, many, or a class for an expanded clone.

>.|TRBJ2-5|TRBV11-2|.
TGTGCCAGCAGCTTAGTACAGGTCGGGGGGACCCAGTACTTC
CASSLVQVGGTQYF
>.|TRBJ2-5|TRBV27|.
TGTGCCAGCAGTTTATCTGGACAGTTCCAAGAGACCCAGTACTTC
CASSLSGQFQETQYF
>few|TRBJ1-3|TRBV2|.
TGTGCCAGCAACACAGGGTACCAAACAAACTCTGGAAACACCATATATTTT
CASNTGYQTNSGNTIYF
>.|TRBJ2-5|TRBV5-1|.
TGCGCCAGCAGCTTGACGGGCCGGGAGCAAGAGACCCAGTACTTC
CASSLTGREQETQYF
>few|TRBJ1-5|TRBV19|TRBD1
TGTGCCAGTAGAGACAGGGATTATAGCAATCAGCCCCAGCATTTT
CASRDRDYSNQPQHF
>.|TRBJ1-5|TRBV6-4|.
TGTGCCAGCAGTGACTCGAGTGGGAGGATCGATCAGCCCCAGCATTTT
CASSDSSGRIDQPQHF
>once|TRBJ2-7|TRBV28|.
TGTGCCAGCAGCGGTTTCGCGGACTCCTACGAGCAGTACTTC
CASSGFADSYEQYF
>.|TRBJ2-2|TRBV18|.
TGTGCCAGCTCACCGAAAAACCAAGGGGGGGCAACCGGGGAGCTGTTTTTT
CASSPKNQGGATGELFF
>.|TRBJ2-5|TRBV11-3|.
TGTGCCAGCAGCACCGGACAGTCCGCGGGTGAGACCCAGTACTTC
CASSTGQSAGETQYF
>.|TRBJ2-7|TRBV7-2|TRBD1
TGTGCCAGCAGCTTAGCCGGGACAGGGTCCTACGAGCAGTACTTC
CASSLAGTGSYEQYF
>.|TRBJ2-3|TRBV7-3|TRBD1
TGTGCCAGCAGCTCAAGGGGACAGGGGTCCACAGATACGCAGTATTTT
CASSSRGQGSTDTQYF
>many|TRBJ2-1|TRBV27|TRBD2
TGTGCCAGCAGTTTATCCGTGACTAGCGGGTATGACAATGAGCAGTTCTTC
CASSLSVTSGYDNEQFF
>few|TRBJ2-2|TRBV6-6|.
TGTGCCAGCATCCCCGAGGGGGCCGGGGAGCTGTTTTTT
CASIPEGAGELFF
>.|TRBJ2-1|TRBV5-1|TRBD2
TGCGCCAGCAGCTTGGCCCCGGGAGGAGTCTACAATGAGCAGTTCTTC
CASSLAPGGVYNEQFF
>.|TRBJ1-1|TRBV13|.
TGTGCCAGCAGCTTATACGGCCATCAGGGCACTGAAGCTTTCTTT
CASSLYGHQGTEAFF
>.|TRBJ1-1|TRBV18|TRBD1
TGTGCCAGCTCACCATTCGACAGGGGGAGAGACACTGAAGCTTTCTTT
CASSPFDRGRDTEAFF
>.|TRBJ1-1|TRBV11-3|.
TGTGCCAGCAGCTTTGTAGGGGGTGACACTGAAGCTTTCTTT
CASSFVGGDTEAFF
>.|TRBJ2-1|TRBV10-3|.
TGTGCCATCAGTGAGACTAGCCGGGGGATCTATGAGCAGTTCTTC
CAISETSRGIYEQFF
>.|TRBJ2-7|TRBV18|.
TGTGCCAGCTCACCGCGGACAACCGTCTCCTACGAGCAGTACTTC
CASSPRTTVSYEQYF
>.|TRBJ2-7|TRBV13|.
TGTGCCAGCAGCTTCAGCGGATCATACGAGCAGTACTTC
CASSFSGSYEQYF
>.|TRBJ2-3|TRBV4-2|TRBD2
TGTGCCAGCAGCCAGGACGTAGCGGGAGTTGGGGGCGATACGCAGTATTTT
CASSQDVAGVGGDTQYF
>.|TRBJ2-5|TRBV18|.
TGTGCCAGCTCACCCCAGCGGGCCCCTCAAGAGACCCAGTACTTC
CASSPQRAPQETQYF
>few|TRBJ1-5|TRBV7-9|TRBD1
TGTGCCAGCAGCTCGCTGGACAGGAGCAATCAGCCCCAGCATTTT
CASSSLDRSNQPQHF
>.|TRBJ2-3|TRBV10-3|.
TGTGCCATCAGTGAGTCGGCGGGGTGGGATACGCAGTATTTT
CAISESAGWDTQYF
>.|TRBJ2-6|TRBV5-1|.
TGCGCCAGCAGCTCCGGGACACTTGTCTCTGGGGCCAACGTCCTGACTTTC
CASSSGTLVSGANVLTF
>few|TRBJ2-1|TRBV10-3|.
TGTGCCATCAGCTTCGGCTTAACGGGTCTCAATGAGCAGTTCTTC
CAISFGLTGLNEQFF
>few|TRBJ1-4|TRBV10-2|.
TGCGCCAGCACAGGGATGGGCGAAAAACTGTTTTTT
CASTGMGEKLFF
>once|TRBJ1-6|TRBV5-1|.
TGCGCCAGCAGCTTGGCAGGGCAGGATAATTCACCCCTCCACTTT
CASSLAGQDNSPLHF
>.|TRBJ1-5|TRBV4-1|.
TGCGCCAGCAGCCAAGAGTCCGGGTCGGGTCAGCCCCAGCATTTT
CASSQESGSGQPQHF
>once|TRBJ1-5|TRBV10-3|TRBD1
TGTGCCATCAGTGAGGGACAGGGAGGTCAGCCCCAGCATTTT
CAISEGQGGQPQHF
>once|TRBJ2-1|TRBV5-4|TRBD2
TGTGCCAGCAGCTTAGCGGGAGCTTGGAATGAGCAGTTCTTC
CASSLAGAWNEQFF
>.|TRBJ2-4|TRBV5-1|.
TGCGCCAGCAGCTTGGGAGGCAGAGAAAACATTCAGTACTTC
CASSLGGRENIQYF
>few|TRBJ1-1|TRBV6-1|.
TGTGCCAGCAGTGCCGAGGCCTGGAACACTGAAGCTTTCTTT
CASSAEAWNTEAFF
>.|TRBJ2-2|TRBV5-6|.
TGTGCCAGCAGCTTGTCGGGCGGGGAGCTGTTTTTT
CASSLSGGELFF
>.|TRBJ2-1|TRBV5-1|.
TGCGCCAGCAGCTTTCGGACAGGAGGGTACAATGAGCAGTTCTTC
CASSFRTGGYNEQFF
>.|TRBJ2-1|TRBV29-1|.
TGCAGCGTGGGAGGCGCCGACAATGAGCAGTTCTTC
CSVGGADNEQFF
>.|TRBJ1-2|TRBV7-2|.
TGTGCCAGCAGCTTGGGGGGGAACTATGGCTACACCTTC
CASSLGGNYGYTF
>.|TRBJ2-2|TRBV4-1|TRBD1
TGCGCCAGCAACAGGGGGCAAGACACCGGGGAGCTGTTTTTT
CASNRGQDTGELFF
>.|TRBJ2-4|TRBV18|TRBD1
TGTGCCAGCTCATTACAGGGGCGTGCCAAAAACATTCAGTACTTC
CASSLQGRAKNIQYF
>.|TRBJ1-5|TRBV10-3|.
TGTGCCATCAGTGTGGAGGCTTTGACGCCCCAGCATTTT
CAISVEALTPQHF
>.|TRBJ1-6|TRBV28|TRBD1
TGTGCCAGCAGTGGACCGGGACAGGGTAAAGGACCCCTCCACTTT
CASSGPGQGKGPLHF
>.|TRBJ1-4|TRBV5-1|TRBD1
TGCGCCAGCAGCCCAGGGGGACGTAATGAAAAACTGTTTTTT
CASSPGGRNEKLFF
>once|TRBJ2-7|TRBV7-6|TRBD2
TGTGCCAGCAGCCGTAGCGGGGGTGCCTACGAGCAGTACTTC
CASSRSGGAYEQYF
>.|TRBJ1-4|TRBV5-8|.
TGTGCCAGCAGCCAGGGACTGATCAATGAAAAACTGTTTTTT
CASSQGLINEKLFF
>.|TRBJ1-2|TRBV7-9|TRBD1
TGTTCCAGCAGGACAGGGGGCGTTGGCTACACCTTC
CSSRTGGVGYTF
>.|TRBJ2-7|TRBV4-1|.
TGCGCCAGCAGCCAAGAACGACGGGGTTTCATCTACGAGCAGTACTTC
CASSQERRGFIYEQYF
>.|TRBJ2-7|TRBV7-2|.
TGTGCCAGCAGCTTAGTTTTTTCCAGCTCCTACGAGCAGTACTTC
CASSLVFSSSYEQYF
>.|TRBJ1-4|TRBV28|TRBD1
TGTGCCAGCAGTCGGACAGGGCCAAATGAAAAACTGTTTTTT
CASSRTGPNEKLFF
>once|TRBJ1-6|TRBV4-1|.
TGCGCCAGCAGTCCATTGGGGCAGGGTTACTCACCCCTCCACTTT
CASSPLGQGYSPLHF
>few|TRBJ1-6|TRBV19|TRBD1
TGTGCCAGTAGTAACCCGGGACAGGGGTCCGCTTCACCCCTCCACTTT
CASSNPGQGSASPLHF
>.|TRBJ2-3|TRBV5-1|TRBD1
TGCGCCAGCAGCCTGGGACAGGACACAGATACGCAGTATTTT
CASSLGQDTDTQYF
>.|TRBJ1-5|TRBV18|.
TGTGCCAGCTCACCAAACGACAGTAATCAGCCCCAGCATTTT
CASSPNDSNQPQHF